This T cell receptor beta chain was found in a study of breast tumors, draining lymph nodes, adjacent tissues. The germline gives CDR1 MGHRA, CDR2 YSYEKL. Trimming shortened V by 3 bases and J by 6 bases, and 14 bases separated the two germline ends. This CDR3 has 14 residues. Samples came from axillary lymph nodes draining the breast cancer. A single record per CDR3 protein comes from TCRdb applying MiXCR to the multiplex PCR reads. The table lists 130,000 or so distinct CDR3 sequences, more than 20% of them singletons, with just over 2.5% in the top ten. This clonotype was seen many times. Its target is not known. Regarding the study as a whole: Tumor and nontumor repertoires were significantly more similar in luminal-like than in basal-like breast cancer. Most tumor T cells seemingly derive from lymph node, then expand in tumor. Tumor TCR diversity was below lymph nodes but above nontumor tissue. Data only fit, rather than demonstrated, lymph node origin of most tumor T cells.

Specimen: axillary lymph node tissue. This sequence originates from a female donor with breast cancer. Some clones in this sample may be carry-over from other donors' samples. The chain combines TRBV4-1 with TRBJ1-2; tentative D call: TRBD1 (6 bases). CDR3 sequence reads: CASSQYRGGDGYTF. DNA for the CDR3: TGCGCCAGCAGCCAGTACCGGGGGGGCGATGGCTACACCTTC.